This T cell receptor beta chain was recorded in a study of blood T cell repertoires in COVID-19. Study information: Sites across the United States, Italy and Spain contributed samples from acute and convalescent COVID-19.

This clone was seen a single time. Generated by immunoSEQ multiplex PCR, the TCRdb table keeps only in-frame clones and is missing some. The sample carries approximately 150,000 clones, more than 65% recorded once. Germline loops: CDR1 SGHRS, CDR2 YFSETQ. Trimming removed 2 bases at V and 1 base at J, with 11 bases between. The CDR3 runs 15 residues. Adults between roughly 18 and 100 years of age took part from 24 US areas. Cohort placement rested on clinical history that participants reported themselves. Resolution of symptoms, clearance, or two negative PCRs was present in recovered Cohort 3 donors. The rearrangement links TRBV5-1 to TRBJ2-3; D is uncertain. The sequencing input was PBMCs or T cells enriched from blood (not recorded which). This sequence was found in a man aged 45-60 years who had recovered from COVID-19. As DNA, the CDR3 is TGCGCCAGCAGCTTCCGGGTTATGGGCACAGATACGCAGTATTTT. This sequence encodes CASSFRVMGTDTQYF.